This entry is about one T cell receptor beta chain. Trimming at V came to 4 bases and at J to 1 base, leaving 6 bases not matched to a gene. The CDR3 runs 18 residues. Germline CDR1 SGHTA, CDR2 FQGNSA. Clones were sequenced by immunoSEQ multiplex PCR, and TCRdb holds only the in-frame ones, with some missing. Of around 21,000 clones in the sample, approximately 80% were seen once. This sample was taken from a study of T cells in localized non-small cell lung cancer. The receptor was isolated from a man aged 35-69 years with stage I lung adenocarcinoma. Specimen: peripheral blood, collected before any cancer treatment. V and J are TRBV7-2 and TRBJ2-6; TRBD1 agrees at 11 bases. The CDR3, as DNA: TGTGCCAGCAGCTCCTCGGACAGGGGGCTGTCTGGGGCCAACGTCCTGACTTTC. This gives the protein CASSSSDRGLSGANVLTF.